The sequence of this T cell receptor (beta chain) was determined in a study of cytomegalovirus exposure and HLA in healthy donors. Turning to the study itself: Ancestry clustering placed about 86% of 300 to 400 genotyped donors in the Caucasian-associated cluster.

All donors participated as healthy donors of bone marrow. PCR used 60 Vbeta primers and 13 Jbeta primers. In the authors' methods: Counted up in a later analysis, unique TCR beta chains came to around 80 million, with around 9.9 million shared. Repertoires were generated with immunoSEQ multiplex PCR, while TCRdb's copy carries only in-frame clones and drops some. V and J calls plus clone size are reproduced from that table; the DNA served to infer D and trimming. Of 120,000 or so clones listed, approximately 80% are singletons. The study, taken as a whole, reports: Most TCR sequences were rare, but some public TCRs occurred in many donors.

Trimming removed 6 bases at V and 3 bases at J, with 18 bases between. CDR1 and CDR2 from the germline V gene are SGHTA and FQGNSA. This CDR3 has 16 amino acids. Notes on this clone: Antigen specificity is unknown.

The sequencing sample was made of PBMCs. The chain recombines TRBV7-2 with TRBJ1-5; D may be TRBD1 (5 bases). The sequence was obtained from a female donor in good health and CMV-seropositive. The CDR3 bases are TGTGCCAGCAGTACCGAAGGGGCGATGTCCAATCAGCCCCAGCATTTT. It translates to CASSTEGAMSNQPQHF. Variable domain in full (rest from reference TRBV7-2 and TRBJ1-5): GAGVSQSPSNKVTEKGKDVELRCDPISGHTALYWYRQSLGQGLEFLIYFQGNSAPDKSGLPSDRFSAERTGGSVSTLTIQRTQQEDSAVYLCASSTEGAMSNQPQHFGDGTRLSIL.